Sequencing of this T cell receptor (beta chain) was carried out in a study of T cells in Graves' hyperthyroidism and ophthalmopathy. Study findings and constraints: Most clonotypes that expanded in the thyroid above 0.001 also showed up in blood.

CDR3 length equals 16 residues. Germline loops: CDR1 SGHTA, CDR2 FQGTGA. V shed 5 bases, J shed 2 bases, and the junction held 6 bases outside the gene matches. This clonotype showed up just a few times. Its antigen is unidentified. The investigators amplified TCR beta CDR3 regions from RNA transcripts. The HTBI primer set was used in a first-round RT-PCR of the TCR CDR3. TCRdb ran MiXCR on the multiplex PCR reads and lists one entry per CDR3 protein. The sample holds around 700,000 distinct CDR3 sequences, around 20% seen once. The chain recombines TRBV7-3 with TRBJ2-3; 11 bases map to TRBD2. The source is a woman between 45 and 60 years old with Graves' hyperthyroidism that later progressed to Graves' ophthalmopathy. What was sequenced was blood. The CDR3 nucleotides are TGTGCCAGCAGCGTTGGGACTAGCGGCTACACAGATACGCAGTATTTT. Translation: CASSVGTSGYTDTQYF.